Presented here are 15 T cell receptor beta chains from one specimen sequenced in a study of cytomegalovirus exposure and HLA in healthy donors. Generated by immunoSEQ multiplex PCR, the TCRdb table keeps only in-frame clones and is missing some. The sample gives tens of thousands of clones, roughly 96% of which show up once; about 0.8% is in the top ten. Material for sequencing was PBMCs. All receptors come from a man aged 18 to 30 in good health and CMV-seronegative.

The chain carries TRBV11-2 and TRBJ2-7, with no clear D. CDR1 and CDR2 from the germline V gene are SGHAT and FQNNGV. Trimming took 1 base from V and 3 from J, leaving 10 bases between them. CDR3 length: 14 residues. CDR3 protein: CASSLGSRYYEQYV. CDR3 sequence (DNA): TGTGCCAGCAGCTTAGGTAGCCGATACTACGAGCAGTACGTC.

This clone showed up just once. The gene calls are TRBV9 and TRBJ2-7; 9 nucleotides align to TRBD1. V lost 1 base to trimming and J lost 7 bases; unmatched junction nucleotides: 12. The CDR3 spans 16 residues. The germline gives CDR1 SGDLS, CDR2 YYNGEE. The CDR3 coding sequence is TGTGCCAGCAGCGTAAGTCCCGGACAGGGGTCGAATGAGCAGTACTTC. It specifies CASSVSPGQGSNEQYF.

This chain connects TRBV27 to TRBJ2-3; 9 bases are a match to TRBD2. CDR1 is MNHEY, CDR2 SMNVEV, per germline (reference sequence). The CDR3 sequence is 18 residues long. Trimming took 2 bases from V and 2 from J; bases not matched to a gene: 11. This CDR3 is CASSLHPPSGTDTDTQYF. The CDR3 DNA sequence: TGTGCCAGCAGTTTACACCCGCCTAGCGGGACCGACACAGATACGCAGTATTTT.

This chain connects TRBV4-1 to TRBJ1-2; D gene uncertain. The V end was cut by 0 bases, the J end by 7 bases, with 9 bases between. The CDR3 spans 13 residues. Germline V gene lookup returns CDR1 MGHRA and CDR2 YSYEKL. The CDR3: CASSQEVGSGYTF. CDR3 coding DNA: TGCGCCAGCAGCCAAGAGGTCGGGAGTGGCTACACCTTC.

This chain links TRBV27 with TRBJ2-7; TRBD2 agrees at 9 bases. Germline CDR1 reads MNHEY; CDR2 reads SMNVEV (reference sequence). Trimming cost V 4 bases and J 5 bases; bases outside gene matches: 12. CDR3 length: 16 residues. The CDR3 DNA is TGTGCCAGCAGTTATATGTTGGCGGGAGGGCCGAACGAGCAGTACTTC. Amino acids: CASSYMLAGGPNEQYF.

V and J are TRBV11-2 and TRBJ2-2, with 8 bases identical to TRBD1. CDR1 is SGHAT and CDR2 is FQNNGV in the germline V gene. The trim removed 2 bases at V and 5 bases at J, leaving 13 bases unmatched. There are 18 residues in the CDR3. CDR3 DNA: TGTGCCAGCAGCTTACGGAAAGCAGGGGGCGCTAATACCGGGGAGCTGTTTTTT. Residues: CASSLRKAGGANTGELFF.

This clone was seen once. This chain connects TRBV29-1 to TRBJ2-5, with D tentatively TRBD2 (5 bases). V lost 4 bases to trimming and J lost 3 bases, with 9 bases between them. This CDR3 comprises 12 residues. Germline V lookup: CDR1 SQVTM, CDR2 ANQGSEA. The CDR3 DNA reads TGCAGCGTTGGTTTCGGGGAAGAGACCCAGTACTTC. It specifies CSVGFGEETQYF.

This chain connects TRBV7-9 to TRBJ2-1; 8 nucleotides agree with TRBD1. The CDR3 is 15 amino acids. Looked up from germline, CDR1 is SEHNR and CDR2 is FQNEAQ (reference sequence). The junction had 6 bases not matched to a gene; V was cut back by 5 bases and J by 3 bases. In DNA, the CDR3 is TGTGCCAGCAGCCCAGCGACAGGGGACTACAATGAGCAGTTCTTC. It is translated as CASSPATGDYNEQFF.

V usage is TRBV27 and J usage is TRBJ2-3; D might be TRBD2 (6 bases). Trimming removed 4 bases at V and 6 bases at J, with 14 bases between. The CDR3 runs 14 residues. CDR1 MNHEY and CDR2 SMNVEV come from the germline V gene (reference sequence). DNA for the CDR3: TGTGCCAGCAGTTCTGTGGGGAGGAGCGATACGCAGTATTTT. Translation gives CASSSVGRSDTQYF.

This clone appeared once. This chain connects TRBV5-6 to TRBJ2-1; 11 bases fit TRBD2. This CDR3 region has 15 residues. J gave up 8 bases and V 3 bases, and 7 bases lay outside the gene matches. Germline V CDR1 and CDR2: SGHDT, YYEEEE. Here the CDR3 DNA reads TGTGCCAGCAGCTACTTAGCGGGAGGGCCCCATGAGCAGTTCTTC. Amino acids: CASSYLAGGPHEQFF.

The CDR3 DNA sequence: TGTGCCAGCAGAACTGGTACCTATGGCTACACCTTC. It yields the protein CASRTGTYGYTF. This chain links TRBV2 with TRBJ1-2; no firm D call. The CDR3 spans 12 residues. Trimming removed 6 bases at V and 4 bases at J, with 9 bases between. From germline, CDR1 is SNHLY and CDR2 FYNNEI.

This clone has just one count. CDR3 in DNA: TGTGCCAGCAGCAAACAACAGGGGGCGGTGACCCAGTACTTC. It encodes CASSKQQGAVTQYF. V is TRBV11-2 and J is TRBJ2-5; 9 bases align to TRBD1. The CDR3 loop spans 14 amino acids. Germline CDR1 and CDR2: SGHAT and FQNNGV. The V gene end was trimmed by 5 bases and the J gene end by 7 bases; junction bases not matched to a gene: 8.

The V and J genes are TRBV7-8 and TRBJ2-1; TRBD1 matches 7 bases. The trim removed 5 bases at V and 7 bases at J, leaving 14 bases unmatched. Germline CDR1 is SGHVS and CDR2 is FQNEAQ. The CDR3 spans 16 residues. The CDR3 here is CASSPTDGTALNEQFF. The DNA for the CDR3 is TGTGCCAGCAGCCCGACGGACGGGACAGCCTTGAATGAGCAGTTCTTC.

The rearrangement links TRBV7-9 to TRBJ2-7; 8 bases are shared with TRBD1. The ends lost 1 base at V and 3 bases at J; junction bases unmatched: 5. Germline CDR1 SEHNR, CDR2 FQNEAQ (reference sequence). The CDR3 totals 15 residues. The CDR3 nucleotides read TGTGCCAGCAGCTTAGAGGGACAGGCGGGCTACGAGCAGTACTTC. Translation: CASSLEGQAGYEQYF.

This rearrangement joins TRBV6-6 to TRBJ1-2; 7 bases line up with TRBD1. Germline CDR1 is MNHNY and CDR2 is SVGAGI (reference sequence). Germline trimming cut 6 bases from V and 4 bases from J; bases unmatched to any gene: 8. CDR3 size: 14 residues. CDR3 in amino acids: CASSGDSSFYGYTF. The CDR3 nucleotides are TGTGCCAGCAGCGGGGACAGCTCTTTCTATGGCTACACCTTC.